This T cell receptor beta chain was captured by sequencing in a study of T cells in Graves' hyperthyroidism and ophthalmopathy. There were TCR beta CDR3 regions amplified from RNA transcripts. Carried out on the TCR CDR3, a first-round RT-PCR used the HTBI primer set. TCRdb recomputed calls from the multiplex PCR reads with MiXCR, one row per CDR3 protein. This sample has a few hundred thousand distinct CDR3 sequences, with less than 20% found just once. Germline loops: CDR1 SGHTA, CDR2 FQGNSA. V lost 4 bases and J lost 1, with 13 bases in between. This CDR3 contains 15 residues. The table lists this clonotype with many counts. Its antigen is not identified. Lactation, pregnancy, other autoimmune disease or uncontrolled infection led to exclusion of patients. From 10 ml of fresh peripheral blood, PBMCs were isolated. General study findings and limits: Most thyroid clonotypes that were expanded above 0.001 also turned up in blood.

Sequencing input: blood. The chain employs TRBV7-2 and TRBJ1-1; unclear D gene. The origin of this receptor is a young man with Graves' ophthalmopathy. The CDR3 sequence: CASSSMGGRNTEAFF. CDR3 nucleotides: TGTGCCAGCAGCTCCATGGGCGGCAGGAACACTGAAGCTTTCTTT.